This T cell receptor beta chain emerged from a study of Ad26.COV2.S vaccination and SARS-CoV-2 variants. Study information: Doses of Ad26.COV2.S were injected into muscle once or twice, 56 days apart.

Sample treatment: 15 to 20 received Ad26.COV2.S at low or high dose, single or two shots; several received placebo; per-sample allocation not given. The samples were gathered on day 63 after the first injection of vaccine or placebo. Sequencing was performed with immunoSEQ multiplex PCR; in TCRdb, only in-frame clones are kept and a portion is missing. The repertoire holds more than 400,000 clones, with roughly 91% as singletons. Germline V lookup: CDR1 MNHEY, CDR2 SMNVEV (reference sequence). The CDR3 length is 15 residues. The V segment lost 6 bases and the J segment 2 bases; nucleotides outside the gene matches: 9.

The chain uses TRBV27 and TRBJ2-7; 8 bases align to TRBD2. The receptor was isolated from a person aged 18-60 years who received the Ad26.COV2.S COVID-19 vaccine or a placebo. Sequenced material: peripheral blood, taken in a trial of Ad26.COV2.S vaccine versus placebo. CDR3 residues: CASRRASGLPYEQYF. The CDR3 DNA follows: TGTGCCAGCAGAAGGGCTAGCGGGTTACCCTACGAGCAGTACTTC.